These 4 T cell receptor beta chains originate from one sample sequenced in a study of graft-versus-host responses after intestinal transplantation. These TCRs are of unknown antigen specificity. The data were produced by immunoSEQ multiplex PCR, yet TCRdb's version contains in-frame clones alone and is incomplete. Counted here are 95,000 to 110,000 clones, approximately 93% occurring once; the ten biggest clones make up 1.2%. The material was unstimulated CD8+ T cells sorted from spleen or lymph node cells, obtained before intestinal transplant. These receptors all come from a human donor who received an intestinal transplant.

V is TRBV7-8 and J is TRBJ2-1; the match to TRBD2 covers 8 bases. This CDR3 comprises 15 residues. V lost 1 base, J lost 7 bases, and 6 bases stayed unmatched. Germline-derived CDR1 and CDR2 are SGHVS and FQNEAQ. The CDR3 loop reads CASSLVSGGANEQFF. CDR3 nucleotide sequence: TGTGCCAGCAGCTTAGTGTCGGGGGGGGCGAATGAGCAGTTCTTC.

The V gene is TRBV4-1, the J gene TRBJ2-1, with 13 positions matching TRBD2. Per germline, CDR1 MGHRA and CDR2 YSYEKL. This CDR3 spans 15 amino acids. V was clipped by 4 bases and J by 10 bases; unmatched bases: 7. The CDR3 region has the DNA TGCGCCAGCAGCCCCGGCCCGACTAGCGGGGGGGAGCAGTTCTTC. Its translation: CASSPGPTSGGEQFF.

The CDR3 region is CASSQPSYEQYF. The CDR3 DNA follows: TGCGCCAGCAGTCAGCCATCCTACGAGCAGTACTTC. The gene calls are TRBV10-2 and TRBJ2-7; D gene uncertain. Germline CDR1 WSHSY, CDR2 SAAADI. V was trimmed by 5 bases and J by 1 base, leaving 6 bases between them. The CDR3 length is 12 residues.

J is TRBJ2-7 and V is TRBV25-1; the D gene is possibly TRBD2 (6 bases). In germline, CDR1 is MGHDK, CDR2 SYGVNS. V was pared by 6 bases and J by 4 bases, with 7 bases between. The CDR3 is 11 amino acids. CDR3 sequence (DNA): TGTGCCAGCAGGGCGGGGTACGAGCAGTACTTC. Protein sequence: CASRAGYEQYF.